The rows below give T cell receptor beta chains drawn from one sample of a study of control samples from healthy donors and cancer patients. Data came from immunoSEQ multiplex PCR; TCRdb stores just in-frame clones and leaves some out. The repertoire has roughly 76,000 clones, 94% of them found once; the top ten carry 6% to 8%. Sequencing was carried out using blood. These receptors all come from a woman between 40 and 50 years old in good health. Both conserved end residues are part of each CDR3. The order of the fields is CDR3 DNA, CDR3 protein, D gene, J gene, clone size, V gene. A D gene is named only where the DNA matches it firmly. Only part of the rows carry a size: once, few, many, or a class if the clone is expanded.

cdr3_nt: TGCGCCAGCAGCCTGGACAGATGGACCTACGAGCAGTACTTC; cdr3_aa: CASSLDRWTYEQYF; d_call: -; j_call: TRBJ2-7; clone_size: -; v_call: TRBV4-3
cdr3_nt: TGTGCCAGCAGTTACTCAGCCGCTCATAATGAAAAACTGTTTTTT; cdr3_aa: CASSYSAAHNEKLFF; d_call: -; j_call: TRBJ1-4; clone_size: -; v_call: TRBV6-6
cdr3_nt: TGCAGTGCTAGTGTGTGGGACAGGGTCGCAGATACGCAGTATTTT; cdr3_aa: CSASVWDRVADTQYF; d_call: TRBD1; j_call: TRBJ2-3; clone_size: -; v_call: TRBV20-1
cdr3_nt: TGCGCCAGCAGCCAAGATCCCCAGCCTAGCGCATACCAAGAGACCCAGTACTTC; cdr3_aa: CASSQDPQPSAYQETQYF; d_call: -; j_call: TRBJ2-5; clone_size: -; v_call: TRBV4-3
cdr3_nt: TGTGCCAGCAGGAAAGGACTACTCCGCTACGAGCAGTACTTC; cdr3_aa: CASRKGLLRYEQYF; d_call: -; j_call: TRBJ2-7; clone_size: -; v_call: TRBV2
cdr3_nt: TGTGCCAGCAGCTTGACAGGGTCTGGCACTGAAGCTTTCTTT; cdr3_aa: CASSLTGSGTEAFF; d_call: TRBD1; j_call: TRBJ1-1; clone_size: -; v_call: TRBV11-3
cdr3_nt: TGTGCCAGCAGTGTGGAAGGGGCCCCATACAATGAGCAGTTCTTC; cdr3_aa: CASSVEGAPYNEQFF; d_call: -; j_call: TRBJ2-1; clone_size: -; v_call: TRBV6-4
cdr3_nt: TGTGCCAGCAGTGATTTCAGGGAAAGTAGCTACACCTTC; cdr3_aa: CASSDFRESSYTF; d_call: -; j_call: TRBJ1-2; clone_size: -; v_call: TRBV2
cdr3_nt: TGTGCCAGCAGCGCTGGACAGGGCAATCAGCCCCAGCATTTT; cdr3_aa: CASSAGQGNQPQHF; d_call: TRBD1; j_call: TRBJ1-5; clone_size: -; v_call: TRBV6-6
cdr3_nt: TGTGCCAGCAGACCGGTGGAATATCAAGAGACCCAGTACTTC; cdr3_aa: CASRPVEYQETQYF; d_call: -; j_call: TRBJ2-5; clone_size: -; v_call: TRBV7-9
cdr3_nt: TGTGCCATCAGTGGGGACAGGCTCTATGGCTACACCTTC; cdr3_aa: CAISGDRLYGYTF; d_call: TRBD1; j_call: TRBJ1-2; clone_size: -; v_call: TRBV10-3
cdr3_nt: TGTGCCAGCAGTGAGTCCGGACAGAGCAATCAGCCCCAGCATTTT; cdr3_aa: CASSESGQSNQPQHF; d_call: -; j_call: TRBJ1-5; clone_size: once; v_call: TRBV2
cdr3_nt: TGTGCCAGCAGCTCGGGACAGGGGCTGAACACTGAAGCTTTCTTT; cdr3_aa: CASSSGQGLNTEAFF; d_call: TRBD1; j_call: TRBJ1-1; clone_size: -; v_call: TRBV7-2
cdr3_nt: TGTGCCAGCAGCTACCTAGGACAGGGATGGGACGAGCAGTACTTC; cdr3_aa: CASSYLGQGWDEQYF; d_call: TRBD1; j_call: TRBJ2-7; clone_size: -; v_call: TRBV6-6
cdr3_nt: TGTGCCAGCAGTGGGACTAGCGGCGGCGAGCAGTACTTC; cdr3_aa: CASSGTSGGEQYF; d_call: TRBD2; j_call: TRBJ2-7; clone_size: -; v_call: TRBV2
cdr3_nt: TGTGCCAGCAGTTTAATGACTGAAGCTTTCTTT; cdr3_aa: CASSLMTEAFF; d_call: -; j_call: TRBJ1-1; clone_size: -; v_call: TRBV12-3/TRBV12-4
cdr3_nt: TGCGCCAGCAGCCTCGGCGGCGGAGACTACGAGCAGTACTTC; cdr3_aa: CASSLGGGDYEQYF; d_call: -; j_call: TRBJ2-7; clone_size: -; v_call: TRBV4-3
cdr3_nt: TGTGCCAGCAGTTTATCGACTGGTTTGAACACTGAAGCTTTCTTT; cdr3_aa: CASSLSTGLNTEAFF; d_call: -; j_call: TRBJ1-1; clone_size: -; v_call: TRBV27
cdr3_nt: TGTGCCAGCCGGGGGGTTGGGGCACCCCTCCACTTT; cdr3_aa: CASRGVGAPLHF; d_call: -; j_call: TRBJ1-6; clone_size: -; v_call: TRBV27
cdr3_nt: TGTGCCACCAGCAGAGATCGGGTAGGGGACACTGAAGCTTTCTTT; cdr3_aa: CATSRDRVGDTEAFF; d_call: -; j_call: TRBJ1-1; clone_size: few; v_call: TRBV15
cdr3_nt: TGTGCCAGCAGCCTATACTTCACCTACAATGAGCAGTTCTTC; cdr3_aa: CASSLYFTYNEQFF; d_call: -; j_call: TRBJ2-1; clone_size: -; v_call: TRBV14
cdr3_nt: TGTGCCAGCAGCTTAGTTCTGGGGGCTAAGGGCTACACCTTC; cdr3_aa: CASSLVLGAKGYTF; d_call: -; j_call: TRBJ1-2; clone_size: -; v_call: TRBV7-2
cdr3_nt: TGTGCCAGCAGCCACCCGCAGGGCTACGGACTTGGCTCCTACAATGAGCAGTTCTTC; cdr3_aa: CASSHPQGYGLGSYNEQFF; d_call: -; j_call: TRBJ2-1; clone_size: -; v_call: TRBV14
cdr3_nt: TGTGCCAGCAGCTTCGCGGGACAGGGGAACACCGGGGAGCTGTTTTTT; cdr3_aa: CASSFAGQGNTGELFF; d_call: TRBD1; j_call: TRBJ2-2; clone_size: few; v_call: TRBV11-2
cdr3_nt: TGTGCCAGTAGTTCGGCAGGGGGCGAGTACAATGAGCAGTTCTTC; cdr3_aa: CASSSAGGEYNEQFF; d_call: TRBD1; j_call: TRBJ2-1; clone_size: -; v_call: TRBV19
cdr3_nt: TGTGCCAGTAGTATATTCGAGCGGAGCGACCAAGAGACCCAGTACTTC; cdr3_aa: CASSIFERSDQETQYF; d_call: -; j_call: TRBJ2-5; clone_size: -; v_call: TRBV19